A selection of T cell receptor beta chains follows, all from one sample in a study of T cells in Graves' hyperthyroidism and ophthalmopathy. MiXCR was run by TCRdb on the multiplex PCR reads, yielding one entry per CDR3 protein. The table shows roughly 420,000 distinct CDR3 sequences, with 15% to 17% occurring only once. Sequenced input: blood. The receptors come from a woman aged 18-35 years with Graves' hyperthyroidism. Each CDR3 is given with its conserved first and last residue. D genes are given only for firm matches. The size of a clone is reported for some rows only, either as once, few or many, or as a class for expanded clones.

clone_size,j_call,d_call,v_call,cdr3_nt,cdr3_aa
many,TRBJ2-2,TRBD1,TRBV7-2,TGTGCCAGCAGCTTAGTTCAGGGGGCCTTTGCCATGAACACCGGGGAGCTGTTTTTT,CASSLVQGAFAMNTGELFF
many,TRBJ2-2,-,TRBV12-3/TRBV12-4,TGTGCCAGCAGTTTAGAGGTCCTTTTCGGGGAAGGCACCGGGGAGCTGTTTTTT,CASSLEVLFGEGTGELFF
few,TRBJ1-3,-,TRBV7-9,TGTGCCAGCAGCTTCGAGACTGCTTCTGGAAACACCATATATTTT,CASSFETASGNTIYF
-,TRBJ1-2,TRBD1,TRBV10-1,TGTGCCAGCAGAGAACGACAGGGGAACTATGGCTACACCTTC,CASRERQGNYGYTF
many,TRBJ2-7,-,TRBV3-1,TGTGCCAGCAGCCAAGAAACGCTTACCCCATTAGGAGAGCAGTACTTC,CASSQETLTPLGEQYF
few,TRBJ2-1,-,TRBV5-1,TGCGCCAGCAGCTTGTTGGGCTTCAGGGTACACTACAATGAGCAGTTCTTC,CASSLLGFRVHYNEQFF
-,TRBJ2-7,-,TRBV10-3,TGTGCCATCAGAGAGGGGTCGGCAGCCCTCGAGCAGTACTTC,CAIREGSAALEQYF
many,TRBJ2-5,TRBD2,TRBV2,TGTGCCAGCAGTGGACTAGCGGGGGGTTCAGAGACCCAGTACTTC,CASSGLAGGSETQYF
-,TRBJ2-3,-,TRBV7-9,TGTGCCAGCAGCTTTTCCGGGGACACAGATACGCAGTATTTT,CASSFSGDTDTQYF
-,TRBJ2-3,-,TRBV6-1,TGTGCCAGCAGTCCGACCCGCATTTCAGATACGCAGTATTTT,CASSPTRISDTQYF
many,TRBJ2-1,-,TRBV20-1,TGCAGTGTTGAGACGACCGACAATGAGCAGTTCTTC,CSVETTDNEQFF
-,TRBJ2-5,-,TRBV3-1,TGTGCCAGCTCACGAGGGGGGGCAATACTAGCCCAGTACTTC,CASSRGGAILAQYF
-,TRBJ1-5,-,TRBV6-1,TGTGCCAGCACCCTGGAGGGCCTAGGGCGGCCCCAGCATTTT,CASTLEGLGRPQHF
many,TRBJ1-5,-,TRBV6-5,TGTGCCAGCAGTTACTCGCACAACCCAAATCAGCCCCAGCATTTT,CASSYSHNPNQPQHF
many,TRBJ2-5,-,TRBV3-1,TGTGCCAGCAGCCAAGTTGGACGGGCCCAGTACTTC,CASSQVGRAQYF
many,TRBJ2-5,-,TRBV11-2,TGTGCCAGCAGCCCCTCCCACGGGAAGGAGACCCAGTACTTC,CASSPSHGKETQYF
many,TRBJ1-2,-,TRBV6-2/TRBV6-3,TGTGCCAGCTCTAAGGGGTCCAACTATGGCTACACCTTC,CASSKGSNYGYTF
-,TRBJ2-7,TRBD1,TRBV12-5,TGTGCTAGTGTTTTGCTCCGGGACAGAGTTGTCTCCTACGAGCAGTACTTC,CASVLLRDRVVSYEQYF
many,TRBJ2-7,-,TRBV6-1,TGTGCCAGCAGTGAACTGGAGGGGATTTACGAGCAGTACTTC,CASSELEGIYEQYF
few,TRBJ1-2,TRBD1,TRBV7-8,TGTGCCAGCAGCTTAGGGGGAGGGGGCGCGAGAGGCTACACCTTC,CASSLGGGGARGYTF
-,TRBJ2-6,TRBD1,TRBV11-1,TGTGCCAGCAGCTTAGTGGCTGGACAGGTCACCTCTGGGGCCAACGTCCTGACTTTC,CASSLVAGQVTSGANVLTF
-,TRBJ1-2,-,TRBV19,TGTGCCAGTAGTTATATGCGTGCAGATCCCTATGGCTACACCTTC,CASSYMRADPYGYTF
few,TRBJ2-6,-,TRBV15,TGTGCCACCAGCAGAGGGAGAAGTTCTGGGGCCAACGTCCTGACTTTC,CATSRGRSSGANVLTF
-,TRBJ1-1,TRBD1,TRBV11-2,TGTGCCAGCAGCTTCACAGGGGAATACACTGAAGCTTTCTTT,CASSFTGEYTEAFF
many,TRBJ1-5,-,TRBV10-2,TGCGCCAGCAGAGAGGAGTTTAGCAATCAGCCCCAGCATTTT,CASREEFSNQPQHF
many,TRBJ2-2,-,TRBV28,TGTGCCAGCAGTTTATCCCCCGATCAGGGGGGAATAAACACCGGGGAGCTGTTTTTT,CASSLSPDQGGINTGELFF
few,TRBJ1-1,-,TRBV14,TGTGCCAGCAGCCAAGGGACACCTGAAGCTTTCTTT,CASSQGTPEAFF
-,TRBJ1-1,-,TRBV29-1,TGCAGCGTCGGGACGGGGAACACTGAAGCTTTCTTT,CSVGTGNTEAFF
many,TRBJ1-1,-,TRBV5-6,TGTGCCAGCAGCTTAAGCCTGCTGAACACTGAAGCTTTCTTT,CASSLSLLNTEAFF
few,TRBJ2-3,TRBD1,TRBV20-1,TGCAGTGCTAGAGCCGGGACAGGCACAGATACGCAGTATTTT,CSARAGTGTDTQYF
many,TRBJ2-7,TRBD1,TRBV20-1,TGCAAGAAATCGGGACAGGGCACCTACGAGCAGTACTTC,CKKSGQGTYEQYF
-,TRBJ2-1,TRBD1,TRBV6-1,TGTGCCAGCGCCAGGACAGGGAGCGATGAGCAGTTCTTC,CASARTGSDEQFF
many,TRBJ1-2,TRBD1,TRBV3-1,TGTGCCAGCAGCCAGCGGGGACAGGCCCACGGTGGCTACACCTTC,CASSQRGQAHGGYTF
few,TRBJ2-3,TRBD2,TRBV7-3,TGTGCCAGCAGCTTCTCAGCGGGAGCCGGGGAGGATACGCAGTATTTT,CASSFSAGAGEDTQYF
many,TRBJ1-1,-,TRBV20-1,TGCAGTGCTAGCCGAAACGGGAACACTGAAGCTTTCTTT,CSASRNGNTEAFF
few,TRBJ1-5,TRBD1,TRBV20-1,TGCAGTGCCCCCGACAGGGCTTATCAGCCCCAGCATTTT,CSAPDRAYQPQHF
many,TRBJ2-7,-,TRBV9,TGTGCCAGCAGCCCAGGGAGGGGGTGGACCTACGAGCAGTACTTC,CASSPGRGWTYEQYF
few,TRBJ2-3,-,TRBV6-5,TGTGCCAGCAGTTACGGCGGAGGTACTAGCACAGATACGCAGTATTTT,CASSYGGGTSTDTQYF
many,TRBJ2-3,-,TRBV20-1,TGCAGCCTAGGTGGCCCAGATACGCAGTATTTT,CSLGGPDTQYF
-,TRBJ1-5,-,TRBV7-9,TGTGCCAGCAGCTCAGGAGTCGGGGCAGGGCCTAATCAGCCCCAGCATTTT,CASSSGVGAGPNQPQHF
many,TRBJ1-4,-,TRBV18,TGTGCCAGCTCACCACGGGCTAATGAAAAACTGTTTTTT,CASSPRANEKLFF
-,TRBJ2-1,-,TRBV25-1,TGTGCCAGCAGTGAATCACGCAATGAGCAGTTCTTC,CASSESRNEQFF
-,TRBJ1-1,-,TRBV12-5,TGTGCTAGTGGCCCCATTGGGGGACTGGCTGAAGCTTTCTTT,CASGPIGGLAEAFF
many,TRBJ2-5,TRBD1,TRBV24-1,TGTGCCACCGGGTCGGACAGGGGCCAGACCCAGTACTTC,CATGSDRGQTQYF
-,TRBJ2-6,-,TRBV27,TGTGCCAGCAGTTTATTTGTCGGAAACTCTGGGGCCAACGTCCTGACTTTC,CASSLFVGNSGANVLTF
few,TRBJ2-1,-,TRBV20-1,TGCAGTGCTGTCAGGGGGGGGAATGAGCAGTTCTTC,CSAVRGGNEQFF
-,TRBJ2-5,TRBD2,TRBV6-2/TRBV6-3,TGTGCCAGCAGTTACTCAGCTACCGGGACTAGCCAAGGGGAGACCCAGTACTTC,CASSYSATGTSQGETQYF
many,TRBJ1-5,-,TRBV6-1,TGTGCCAGCCGCGTCGGCTCGTATAGCAATCAGCCCCAGCATTTT,CASRVGSYSNQPQHF
many,TRBJ2-7,-,TRBV5-1,TGCGCCAGCAGCTTGGCCGGACAGTCCTACGAGCAGTACTTC,CASSLAGQSYEQYF
few,TRBJ1-1,-,TRBV6-1,TGTGCCAGCAAAGGAGCGATGAACACTGAAGCTTTCTTT,CASKGAMNTEAFF
many,TRBJ2-7,-,TRBV20-1,TGCAGTGCTAGGACAACCTATTCCTACGAGCAGTACTTC,CSARTTYSYEQYF
-,TRBJ1-5,-,TRBV11-2,TGTGCCAGCAGCGAACAGGGTTATAGCAATCAGCCCCAGCATTTT,CASSEQGYSNQPQHF
-,TRBJ1-6,-,TRBV12-3/TRBV12-4,TGTGCCAGCAGTTTAGCGCAGTGGACGCATAATTCACCCCTCCACTTT,CASSLAQWTHNSPLHF